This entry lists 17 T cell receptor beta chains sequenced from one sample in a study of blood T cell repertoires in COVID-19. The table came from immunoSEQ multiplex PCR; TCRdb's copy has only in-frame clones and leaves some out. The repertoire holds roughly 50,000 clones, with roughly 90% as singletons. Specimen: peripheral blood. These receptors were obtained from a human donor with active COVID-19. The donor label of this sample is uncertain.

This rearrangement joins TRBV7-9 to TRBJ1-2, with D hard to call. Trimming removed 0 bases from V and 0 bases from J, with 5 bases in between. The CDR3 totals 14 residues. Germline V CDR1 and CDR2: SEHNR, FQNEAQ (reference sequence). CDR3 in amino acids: CASSLASPNYGYTF. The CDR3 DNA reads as TGTGCCAGCAGCTTAGCCTCCCCTAACTATGGCTACACCTTC.

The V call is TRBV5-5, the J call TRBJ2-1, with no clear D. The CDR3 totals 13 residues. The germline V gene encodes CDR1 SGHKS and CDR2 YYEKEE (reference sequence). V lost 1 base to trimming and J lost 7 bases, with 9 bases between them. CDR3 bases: TGTGCCAGCAGCTTGCAAATCGGGAATGAGCAGTTCTTC. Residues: CASSLQIGNEQFF.

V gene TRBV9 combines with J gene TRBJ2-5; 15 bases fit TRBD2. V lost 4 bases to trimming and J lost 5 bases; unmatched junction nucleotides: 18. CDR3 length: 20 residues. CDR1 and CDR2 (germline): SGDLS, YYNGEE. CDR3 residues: CASSPPGGLAGGLRRETQYF. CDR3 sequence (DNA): TGTGCCAGCAGCCCCCCCGGGGGACTAGCGGGGGGACTAAGGAGGGAGACCCAGTACTTC.

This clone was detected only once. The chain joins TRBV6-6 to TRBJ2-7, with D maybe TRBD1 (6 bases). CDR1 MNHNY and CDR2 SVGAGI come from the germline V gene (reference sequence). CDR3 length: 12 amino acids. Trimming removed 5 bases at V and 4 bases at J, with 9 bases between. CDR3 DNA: TGTGCCAGCAGTCAACAGGGTTACGAGCAGTACTTC. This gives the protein CASSQQGYEQYF.

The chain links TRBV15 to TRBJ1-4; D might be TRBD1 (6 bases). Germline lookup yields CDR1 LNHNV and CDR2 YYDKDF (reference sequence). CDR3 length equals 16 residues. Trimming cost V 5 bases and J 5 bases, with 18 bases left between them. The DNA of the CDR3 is TGTGCCACCAGCGGAGGTCCACAGGGACGGAATGAAAAACTGTTTTTT. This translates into CATSGGPQGRNEKLFF.

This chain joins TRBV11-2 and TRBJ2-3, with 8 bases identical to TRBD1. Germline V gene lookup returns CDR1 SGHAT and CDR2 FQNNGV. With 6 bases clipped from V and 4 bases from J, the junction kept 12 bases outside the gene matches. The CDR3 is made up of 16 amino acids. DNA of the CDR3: TGTGCCAGCAGGCCCTTGACAGGGGCTGCTGCAGATACGCAGTATTTT. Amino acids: CASRPLTGAAADTQYF.

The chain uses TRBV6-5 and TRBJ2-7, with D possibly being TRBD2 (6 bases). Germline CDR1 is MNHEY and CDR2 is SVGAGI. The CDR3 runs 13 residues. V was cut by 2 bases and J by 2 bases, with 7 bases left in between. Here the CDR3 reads CASSYPGAYEQYF. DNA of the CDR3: TGTGCCAGCAGTTACCCGGGGGCCTACGAGCAGTACTTC.

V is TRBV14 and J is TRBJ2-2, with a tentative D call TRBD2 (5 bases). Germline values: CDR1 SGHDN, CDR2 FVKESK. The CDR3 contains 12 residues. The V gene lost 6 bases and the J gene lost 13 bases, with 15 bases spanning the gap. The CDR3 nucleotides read TGTGCCAGCAGAAGTTCGGGGTCGGGGCTGTTTTTT. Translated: CASRSSGSGLFF.

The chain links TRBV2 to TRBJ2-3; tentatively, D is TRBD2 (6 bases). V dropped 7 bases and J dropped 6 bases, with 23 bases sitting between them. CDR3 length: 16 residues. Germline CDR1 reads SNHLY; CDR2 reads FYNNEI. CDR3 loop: CASNGGVNPGADTQYF. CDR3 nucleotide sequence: TGTGCCAGCAACGGGGGAGTGAATCCTGGAGCGGATACGCAGTATTTT.

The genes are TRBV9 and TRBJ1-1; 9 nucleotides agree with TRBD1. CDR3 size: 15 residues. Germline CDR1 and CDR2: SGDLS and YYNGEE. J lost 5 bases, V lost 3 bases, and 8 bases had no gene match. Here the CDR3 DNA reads TGTGCCAGCAGCGCGAGAGGACAGGGGATAACTGAAGCTTTCTTT. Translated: CASSARGQGITEAFF.

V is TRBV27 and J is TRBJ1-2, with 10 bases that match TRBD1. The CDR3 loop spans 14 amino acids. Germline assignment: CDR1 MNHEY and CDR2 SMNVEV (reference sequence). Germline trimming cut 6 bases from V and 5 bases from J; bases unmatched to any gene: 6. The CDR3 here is CASRSLGQGYGYTF. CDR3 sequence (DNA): TGTGCCAGCAGATCCCTGGGACAGGGGTATGGCTACACCTTC.

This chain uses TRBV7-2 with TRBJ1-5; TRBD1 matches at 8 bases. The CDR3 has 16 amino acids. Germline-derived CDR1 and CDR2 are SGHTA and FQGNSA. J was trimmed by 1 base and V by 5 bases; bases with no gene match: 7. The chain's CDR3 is CASSPWTGPSNQPQHF. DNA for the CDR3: TGTGCCAGCAGCCCCTGGACAGGGCCAAGCAATCAGCCCCAGCATTTT.

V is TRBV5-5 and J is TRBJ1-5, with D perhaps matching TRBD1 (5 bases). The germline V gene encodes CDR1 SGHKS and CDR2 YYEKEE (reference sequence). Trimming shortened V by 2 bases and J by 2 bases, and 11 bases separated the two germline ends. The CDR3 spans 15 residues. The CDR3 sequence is CASSFGEGGNQPQHF. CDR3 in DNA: TGTGCCAGCAGCTTTGGAGAAGGGGGCAATCAGCCCCAGCATTTT.

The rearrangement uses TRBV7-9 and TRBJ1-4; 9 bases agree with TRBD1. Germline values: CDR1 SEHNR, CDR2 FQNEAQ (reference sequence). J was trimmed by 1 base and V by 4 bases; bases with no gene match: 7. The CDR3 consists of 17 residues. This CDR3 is CASSSAGTGRTNEKLFF. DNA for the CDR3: TGTGCCAGCAGCTCAGCCGGGACAGGGAGAACTAATGAAAAACTGTTTTTT.

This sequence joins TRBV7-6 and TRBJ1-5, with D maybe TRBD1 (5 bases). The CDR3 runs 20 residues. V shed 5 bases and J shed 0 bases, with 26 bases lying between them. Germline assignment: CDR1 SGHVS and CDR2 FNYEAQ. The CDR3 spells CASSLFGRGPPEHSNQPQHF. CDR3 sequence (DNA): TGTGCCAGCAGCCTCTTCGGGCGGGGCCCTCCTGAACATAGCAATCAGCCCCAGCATTTT.

Written as DNA, the CDR3 is TGTGCCAGCAGCTTAGGGGACAGTGAAGCTTTCTTT. Its protein product is CASSLGDSEAFF. The chain has TRBV7-9 and TRBJ1-1, with 7 nucleotides matching TRBD1. This CDR3 has 12 residues. Germline CDR1 is SEHNR and CDR2 is FQNEAQ (reference sequence). J was trimmed by 7 bases and V by 1 base; bases with no gene match: 0.

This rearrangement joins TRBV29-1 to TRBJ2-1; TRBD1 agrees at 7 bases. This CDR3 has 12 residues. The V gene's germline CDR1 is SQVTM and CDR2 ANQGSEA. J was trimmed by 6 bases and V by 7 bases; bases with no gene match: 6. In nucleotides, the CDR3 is TGCAGCGGAGCTGACAGGGTCAATGAGCAGTTCTTC. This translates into CSGADRVNEQFF.